The clone carrying this TCR beta chain has just a few counts. This entry belongs to a study of T cell repertoires in cytomegalovirus infection. Study in general: Carrying CMV and the relevant HLA type showed in public TCR beta signatures.

This CDR3 comprises 15 residues. Germline V lookup: CDR1 SGHRS, CDR2 YFSETQ. Germline trimming cut 2 bases from V and 5 bases from J; bases unmatched to any gene: 9. From the reads, TCRdb called clonotypes with MiXCR, one entry per CDR3 protein. The sample shows approximately 170,000 distinct CDR3 sequences, about an eighth of them seen only once. The chain combines TRBV5-1 with TRBJ2-5; TRBD2 aligns across 7 bases. The specimen sequenced was PBMCs. This clonotype was obtained from a human donor in good health (CMV status not recorded). Some clones in this sample may be carry-over from other donors' samples. The CDR3 loop reads CASSFDGWEGETQYF. As DNA, the CDR3 is TGCGCCAGCAGCTTCGACGGTTGGGAGGGGGAGACCCAGTACTTC.